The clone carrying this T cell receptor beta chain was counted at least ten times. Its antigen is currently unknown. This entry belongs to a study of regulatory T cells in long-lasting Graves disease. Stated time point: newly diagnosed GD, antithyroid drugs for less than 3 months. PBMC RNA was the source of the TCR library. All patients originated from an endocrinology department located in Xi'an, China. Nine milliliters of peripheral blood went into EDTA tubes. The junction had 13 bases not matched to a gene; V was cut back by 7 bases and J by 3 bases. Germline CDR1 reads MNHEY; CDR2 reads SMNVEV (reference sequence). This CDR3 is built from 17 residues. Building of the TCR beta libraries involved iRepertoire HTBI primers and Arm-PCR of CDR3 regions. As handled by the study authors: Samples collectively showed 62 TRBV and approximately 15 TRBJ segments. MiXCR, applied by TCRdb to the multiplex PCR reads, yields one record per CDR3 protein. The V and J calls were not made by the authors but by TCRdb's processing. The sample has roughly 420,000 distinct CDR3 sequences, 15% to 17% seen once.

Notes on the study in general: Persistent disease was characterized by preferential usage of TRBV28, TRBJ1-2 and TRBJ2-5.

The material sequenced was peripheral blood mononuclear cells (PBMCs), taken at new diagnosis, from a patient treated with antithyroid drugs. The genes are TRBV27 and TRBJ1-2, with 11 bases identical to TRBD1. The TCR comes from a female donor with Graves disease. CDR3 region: CASTTRGQGDRYYGYTF. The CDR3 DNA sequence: TGTGCCAGCACGACTAGGGGACAGGGGGATCGGTACTATGGCTACACCTTC.